Below are 25 T cell receptor beta chains sequenced from a single sample in a study of T cell clonotyping in hematopoietic cell transplantation (dated by TCRdb to about 2021). The time point label, read with the paper, signifies: recipient sample about 28 days before transplant, after cytoreduction. The library was made by the immunoSEQ multiplex PCR assay. The table was pulled from immuneACCESS by TCRdb, which kept in-frame rearrangements only. Such tables lose some clones; where checked, under half of the loss comes from unresolved V genes, and the rest has no known cause. The sample includes roughly 45,000 clones, with 85% to 90% observed a single time. The ten largest clones add up to 5.9% of the sample. The sample was peripheral blood mononuclear cells, taken before stem cell transplant. The receptors shown here come from a man in his sixties with biphenotypic leukemia. Some clones in this sample may be carry-over from other donors' samples.

This clone was recorded only once. The chain uses TRBV28 and TRBJ2-7; possibly TRBD2 for D (5 bases). The germline V and J ends were trimmed by 3 bases and 1 base, with 16 bases remaining between them. CDR1 is MDHEN and CDR2 is SYDVKM in the germline V gene. This CDR3 comprises 16 residues. In nucleotides, the CDR3 is TGTGCCAGCAGTTTTCCCCGGACTGTTCTTTCCTACGAGCAGTACTTC. It translates to CASSFPRTVLSYEQYF.

The chain employs TRBV6-6 and TRBJ1-1; no clear D gene. CDR3 size: 14 residues. The V gene lost 0 bases and the J gene lost 2 bases, with 7 bases spanning the gap. Germline-derived CDR1 and CDR2 are MNHNY and SVGAGI (reference sequence). The CDR3 sequence is CASSYSSFNTEAFF. In nucleotides, the CDR3 is TGTGCCAGCAGTTACTCGTCATTTAACACTGAAGCTTTCTTT.

J is TRBJ2-1 and V is TRBV7-9; D gene uncertain. The V and J ends lost 8 bases and 9 bases respectively, with 11 bases between them. The CDR3 spans 11 residues. From germline, CDR1 is SEHNR and CDR2 FQNEAQ (reference sequence). CDR3 loop: CASGILGEQFF. In nucleotides, the CDR3 is TGTGCCAGCGGTATCCTCGGTGAGCAGTTCTTC.

The table lists this clone with a count of one. This chain uses TRBV5-4 with TRBJ2-7; no reliable D call. The CDR3 length is 13 residues. The germline CDR1 and CDR2 sequences are SGHNT and YYREEE (reference sequence). Deletions cut 4 bases from V and 5 bases from J, with 13 bases between. CDR3 sequence reads: CASSPSLGNEQYF. The DNA for the CDR3 is TGTGCCAGCAGCCCCTCCCTAGGAAACGAGCAGTACTTC.

The chain recombines TRBV5-1 with TRBJ2-2; possibly TRBD2 for D (6 bases). Germline assignment: CDR1 SGHRS and CDR2 YFSETQ. Trimming cost V 4 bases and J 2 bases, with 12 bases left between them. The CDR3 covers 15 residues. Written as DNA, the CDR3 is TGCGCCAGCAGCCCATCGGGACTTAACACCGGGGAGCTGTTTTTT. It is translated as CASSPSGLNTGELFF.

The gene calls are TRBV5-6 and TRBJ1-2; TRBD1 might be the D (5 bases). Trimming cost V 0 bases and J 3 bases, with 12 bases left between them. The CDR3 covers 15 residues. CDR1 and CDR2 from the germline V gene are SGHDT and YYEEEE. CDR3 sequence reads: CASSLGRVWDYGYTF. The CDR3 DNA reads as TGTGCCAGCAGCTTGGGCAGGGTTTGGGACTATGGCTACACCTTC.

The table lists this clone with a few counts. The chain has TRBV4-1 and TRBJ2-1, with 7 bases matching TRBD2. This CDR3 comprises 13 residues. V shed 8 bases and J 6 bases; nucleotides not matched to a gene: 7. CDR1 MGHRA and CDR2 YSYEKL come from the germline V gene. The CDR3 nucleotides are TGCGCCAGCCACAGGACGGGGGGCAATGAGCAGTTCTTC. This encodes CASHRTGGNEQFF.

V usage is TRBV5-4 and J usage is TRBJ2-1, with TRBD1 identical over 8 bases. CDR1 and CDR2 from the germline V gene are SGHNT and YYREEE (reference sequence). The CDR3 sequence is 16 residues long. Trimming cost V 3 bases and J 3 bases; bases outside gene matches: 8. The chain's CDR3 is CASSSSDRGVYNEQFF. In DNA, the CDR3 is TGTGCCAGCAGCTCCTCCGACAGGGGCGTCTACAATGAGCAGTTCTTC.

The count of this clone is one. The chain couples TRBV6-6 to TRBJ2-1, with D possibly matching TRBD2 (6 bases). The germline CDR1 and CDR2 sequences are MNHNY and SVGAGI (reference sequence). The CDR3 extends over 15 amino acids. Trimming shortened V by 2 bases and J by 4 bases, and 12 bases separated the two germline ends. DNA of the CDR3: TGTGCCAGCAGTTACCTGCGGGAAGGATACAATGAGCAGTTCTTC. Translation gives CASSYLREGYNEQFF.

A few counts support this clone. The chain carries TRBV30 and TRBJ1-5, with D tentatively TRBD1 (5 bases). The CDR3 is 12 residues long. CDR1 is GTSNPN and CDR2 is SVGIG in the germline V gene (reference sequence). V lost 3 bases, J lost 6 bases, and 9 bases lay in between. The CDR3 region has the DNA TGTGCCTGGAGGAAAGGGACTCAGCCCCAGCATTTT. This codes for CAWRKGTQPQHF.

This clone is categorized as medium-sized. The V and J genes are TRBV20-1 and TRBJ2-5; D remains ambiguous. With 6 bases removed from V and 4 bases from J, the gap between germline ends came to 6 bases. Looked up from germline, CDR1 is DFQATT and CDR2 is SNEGSKA (reference sequence). The CDR3 sequence is 10 residues long. The CDR3 region has the DNA TGCAGTGCAATAAGAGAGACCCAGTACTTC. Protein: CSAIRETQYF.

The CDR3 DNA follows: TGTGCCAGCTCACCAGGGCTAGCGGACGAGCAGTACTTC. Translated, it gives CASSPGLADEQYF. The gene calls are TRBV18 and TRBJ2-7; 7 bases match TRBD2. CDR3 length equals 13 residues. The V gene's germline CDR1 is KGHSH and CDR2 LQKENI. V lost 2 bases, J lost 5 bases, and 3 bases stayed unmatched. The entire variable domain, with the rest obtained from reference TRBV18 and TRBJ2-7, is as follows: NAGVMQNPRHLVRRRGQEARLRCSPMKGHSHVYWYRQLPEEGLKFMVYLQKENIIDESGMPKERFSAEFPKEGPSILRIQQVVRGDSAAYFCASSPGLADEQYFGPGTRLTVT.

V gene TRBV7-9 combines with J gene TRBJ2-1; D uncertain. Looked up from germline, CDR1 is SEHNR and CDR2 is FQNEAQ (reference sequence). Trimming took off 3 bases at V and 12 bases at J, with 15 bases between the two ends. CDR3 size: 13 residues. The CDR3, as DNA: TGTGCCAGCAGCTTCGGATCTTGGTGGTGGCAGTTCTTC. Amino acid sequence: CASSFGSWWWQFF. The variable domain in full, with the rest retrieved from reference TRBV7-9 and TRBJ2-1, is DTGVSQNPRHKITKRGQNVTFRCDPISEHNRLYWYRQTLGQGPEFLTYFQNEAQLEKSRLLSDRFSAERPKGSFSTLEIQRTEQGDSAMYLCASSFGSWWWQFFGPGTRLTVL.

The CDR3 DNA follows: TGTGCCATCAGTCCCAACATGGGCCGCACTGAAGCTTTCTTT. Protein product: CAISPNMGRTEAFF. The J gene is TRBJ1-1, the V gene TRBV10-3; D unresolved. There are 14 residues in the CDR3. Trimming took off 5 bases at V and 4 bases at J, with 14 bases between the two ends. The germline V gene encodes CDR1 ENHRY and CDR2 SYGVKD.

J is TRBJ2-3 and V is TRBV28; D gene ambiguous. With 6 bases removed from V and 0 bases from J, the gap between germline ends came to 13 bases. The CDR3 extends over 15 amino acids. CDR1 MDHEN and CDR2 SYDVKM come from the germline V gene. Written as DNA, the CDR3 is TGTGCCAGCAGCCGTATCGTGGGTAGCACAGATACGCAGTATTTT. Translating it yields CASSRIVGSTDTQYF.

The chain uses TRBV7-2 and TRBJ2-7; possibly TRBD1 for D (5 bases). The CDR3 is 15 amino acids. The germline V gene encodes CDR1 SGHTA and CDR2 FQGNSA. V was shortened by 0 bases and J by 4 bases, with 13 bases between the two germline ends. The CDR3 protein is CASSLAARTLYEQYF. CDR3 nucleotide sequence: TGTGCCAGCAGCTTAGCGGCCCGGACACTTTACGAGCAGTACTTC. Together with reference TRBV7-2 and TRBJ2-7, the CDR3 gives the full variable domain: GAGVSQSPSNKVTEKGKDVELRCDPISGHTALYWYRQSLGQGLEFLIYFQGNSAPDKSGLPSDRFSAERTGGSVSTLTIQRTQQEDSAVYLCASSLAARTLYEQYFGPGTRLTVT.

This chain links TRBV28 with TRBJ2-7; D unresolved. Between the trimmed V and J ends, which lost 3 bases and 3 bases, there was a span of 21 bases. Germline V lookup: CDR1 MDHEN, CDR2 SYDVKM. The CDR3 is 17 residues long. CDR3 DNA sequence: TGTGCCAGCAGTTTTTATCGAGGAGACTCCCATAACTACGAGCAGTACTTC. Its translation is CASSFYRGDSHNYEQYF.

Only one count was recorded for this clone. The chain uses TRBV19 and TRBJ1-1; D might be TRBD1 (5 bases). The CDR3 runs 14 residues. V lost 5 bases to trimming and J lost 0 bases, with 10 bases between them. Germline CDR1 and CDR2: LNHDA and SQIVND (reference sequence). CDR3 coding DNA: TGTGCCAGTAGTCGCCAGGGACTGAACACTGAAGCTTTCTTT. As protein: CASSRQGLNTEAFF.

The chain employs TRBV19 and TRBJ2-5, with no clear D. Germline assignment: CDR1 LNHDA and CDR2 SQIVND (reference sequence). The CDR3 consists of 13 residues. Trimming stripped 4 bases from V and 1 base from J, with 7 bases between. The chain's CDR3 is CASSTSPQETQYF. Here the CDR3 DNA reads TGTGCCAGTAGTACCTCACCCCAAGAGACCCAGTACTTC.

This clone turned up a few times. The gene calls are TRBV5-1 and TRBJ2-3, with D possibly matching TRBD1 (5 bases). CDR3 size: 14 residues. Germline-derived CDR1 and CDR2 are SGHRS and YFSETQ. Trimming took off 1 base at V and 4 bases at J, with 10 bases between the two ends. CDR3 in DNA: TGCGCCAGCAGCTTGTGGCAGGGCCCAGATACGCAGTATTTT. Translation: CASSLWQGPDTQYF.

The chain joins TRBV19 to TRBJ1-1, with D hard to call. Per the germline V gene, CDR1 is LNHDA and CDR2 is SQIVND (reference sequence). This CDR3 contains 14 residues. V was shortened by 3 bases and J by 5 bases, with 13 bases between the two germline ends. DNA of the CDR3: TGTGCCAGTAGTATGGCCCGGGAGGGAACTGAAGCTTTCTTT. Amino acids: CASSMAREGTEAFF.

Written as DNA, the CDR3 is TGTGCCATCAGTCAAGACAGGATGAGGGAATATAACTATGGCTACACCTTC. This sequence encodes CAISQDRMREYNYGYTF. The chain recombines TRBV10-3 with TRBJ1-2, with D possibly matching TRBD1 (6 bases). The CDR3 consists of 17 residues. V was cut by 5 bases and J by 1 base, with 20 bases left in between. In germline, CDR1 is ENHRY, CDR2 SYGVKD.

The chain links TRBV5-1 to TRBJ2-7; 9 bases agree with TRBD2. Losses at the gene ends were 5 bases for V and 2 bases for J; bases not matched to a gene: 5. Germline values: CDR1 SGHRS, CDR2 YFSETQ. This CDR3 is 14 amino acids long. CDR3 DNA: TGCGCCAGCAGAGGTACTAGCGGGCCCTACGAGCAGTACTTC. Its protein product is CASRGTSGPYEQYF.

This clone occurred a few times. DNA for the CDR3: TGCGCCAGCAGCTGGGAGGGGGCAAGACGCTATGGCTACACCTTC. Translating it yields CASSWEGARRYGYTF. The rearrangement uses TRBV5-1 and TRBJ1-2; TRBD1 aligns across 7 bases. The CDR3 consists of 15 residues. From germline, CDR1 is SGHRS and CDR2 YFSETQ. V dropped 3 bases and J dropped 4; count of bases not matched to a gene: 9.

The chain recombines TRBV25-1 with TRBJ1-2; D gene ambiguous. V lost 1 base, J lost 7 bases, and 10 bases lay in between. The CDR3 is 13 amino acids. The germline CDR1 and CDR2 sequences are MGHDK and SYGVNS. Here the CDR3 reads CASSEFAEGGYTF. In nucleotides, the CDR3 is TGTGCCAGCAGTGAATTTGCTGAGGGTGGCTACACCTTC.